Below, 28 T cell receptor beta chains from the same sample are listed, as sequenced in a study of blood T cell repertoires in COVID-19 (dated by TCRdb to 2018 to 2021). Receptor libraries were prepared by the immunoSEQ multiplex PCR assay. The source is immuneACCESS, and TCRdb retained only in-frame sequences with V and J called. Part of the clones is not carried over; for the studies checked, unresolved V genes explain less than half of this, and the remainder is unexplained. In this sample the table shows about 220,000 clones, 70% to 85% of which occur a single time. Approximately 3.6% of the sample is held by the ten biggest clonotypes. Sequencing was carried out using PBMCs or T cells enriched from blood (not recorded which). The receptor source for this set is a woman in her sixties who had recovered from COVID-19.

Turning to this clone: Germline and junction disagree at one end, which may indicate a read error. V gene TRBV11-2 combines with J gene TRBJ1-1; D is undetermined. Germline CDR1 reads SGHAT; CDR2 reads FQNNGV. The CDR3 has 13 amino acids. The CDR3 region is CASSLVRNNEAFF. Here the CDR3 DNA reads TGTGCCAGCAGCTTAGTCCGAAACAATGAAGCTTTCTTT.

The chain combines TRBV30 with TRBJ1-1, with TRBD1 as a possible D gene (6 bases). Germline lookup yields CDR1 GTSNPN and CDR2 SVGIG (reference sequence). The germline V and J ends were trimmed by 2 bases and 4 bases, with 11 bases remaining between them. The CDR3 is 13 residues long. The CDR3 loop reads CAWSRGRVTEAFF. The CDR3 bases are TGTGCCTGGAGTAGGGGGAGGGTCACTGAAGCTTTCTTT.

This clone was counted once. V gene TRBV27 combines with J gene TRBJ1-5; TRBD1 agrees at 7 bases. J lost 4 bases, V lost 0 bases, and 3 bases had no gene match. The germline CDR1 and CDR2 sequences are MNHEY and SMNVEV (reference sequence). CDR3 size: 15 residues. As DNA, the CDR3 is TGTGCCAGCAGTTTATCAACAGGGGTGAATCAGCCCCAGCATTTT. Protein: CASSLSTGVNQPQHF.

The rearrangement joins TRBV12-3 or TRBV12-4 to TRBJ1-6; D unclear. The V and J ends lost 6 bases and 8 bases respectively, with 8 bases between them. This CDR3 comprises 12 residues. CDR3 in DNA: TGTGCCAGCAGGGGGAGGGATTCACCCCTCCACTTT. It is translated as CASRGRDSPLHF.

The chain uses TRBV2 and TRBJ1-2; D is unclear. Between the trimmed V and J ends, which lost 6 bases and 10 bases, there was a span of 18 bases. The CDR3 consists of 13 residues. CDR1 is SNHLY and CDR2 is FYNNEI in the germline V gene. The CDR3 region has the DNA TGTGCCAGCAGCGCTCAGGCACGCTCGGCCTACACCTTC. Encoded protein: CASSAQARSAYTF. The whole variable domain, remainder taken from reference TRBV2 and TRBJ1-2, is EPEVTQTPSHQVTQMGQEVILRCVPISNHLYFYWYRQILGQKVEFLVSFYNNEISEKSEIFDDQFSVERPDGSNFTLKIRSTKLEDSAMYFCASSAQARSAYTFGSGTRLTVV.

The V and J genes are TRBV3-1 (or the pseudogene TRBV3-2) and TRBJ2-3; tentative D call: TRBD1 (6 bases). Germline V gives CDR1 LGHDT, CDR2 YNNKEL (reference sequence). V lost 0 bases and J lost 2, with 9 bases in between. The CDR3 totals 15 residues. CDR3 sequence reads: CASSQERTATDTQYF. The CDR3 DNA follows: TGTGCCAGCAGCCAAGAGAGGACAGCCACAGATACGCAGTATTTT.

This chain links TRBV6-5 with TRBJ1-5; 7 positions agree with TRBD1. Trimming at V came to 4 bases and at J to 1 base, leaving 7 bases not matched to a gene. This CDR3 region has 16 residues. Germline assignment: CDR1 MNHEY and CDR2 SVGAGI. Written as DNA, the CDR3 is TGTGCCAGCAGTTCCGACGGGGGACAGAGCAATCAGCCCCAGCATTTT. Amino acid sequence: CASSSDGGQSNQPQHF.

This rearrangement joins TRBV6-6 to TRBJ2-3; 10 bases are a match to TRBD1. Trimming took 6 bases from V and 6 from J; bases not matched to a gene: 6. CDR1 and CDR2 from the germline V gene are MNHNY and SVGAGI (reference sequence). The CDR3 is 14 residues long. The CDR3 DNA reads as TGTGCCAGCAGAACAGGGACAGGGGAGGATACGCAGTATTTT. It codes for CASRTGTGEDTQYF.

The CDR3 loop reads CASSIDRRVETEAFF. CDR3 in DNA: TGTGCCAGTAGTATAGATCGTCGTGTAGAAACTGAAGCTTTCTTT. The chain employs TRBV19 and TRBJ1-1; no reliable D call. The V and J ends lost 0 bases and 5 bases respectively, with 13 bases between them. CDR3 size: 15 residues. Germline-derived CDR1 and CDR2 are LNHDA and SQIVND (reference sequence). Combining the CDR3 with reference TRBV19 and TRBJ1-1 gives the whole variable domain DGGITQSPKYLFRKEGQNVTLSCEQNLNHDAMYWYRQDPGQGLRLIYYSQIVNDFQKGDIAEGYSVSREKKESFPLTVTSAQKNPTAFYLCASSIDRRVETEAFFGQGTRLTVV.

The V call is TRBV7-6, the J call TRBJ2-7; no definite D call. This CDR3 spans 14 amino acids. Germline assignment: CDR1 SGHVS and CDR2 FNYEAQ. The germline V and J ends were trimmed by 1 base and 1 base, with 8 bases remaining between them. As DNA, the CDR3 is TGTGCCAGCAGCTTAGTCGGTCAATCCTACGAGCAGTACTTC. Its translation: CASSLVGQSYEQYF.

This clone was recorded once. The chain couples TRBV5-1 to TRBJ2-5; 7 bases line up with TRBD1. CDR1 and CDR2 (germline): SGHRS, YFSETQ. With 3 bases clipped from V and 5 bases from J, the junction kept 10 bases outside the gene matches. This CDR3 has 15 residues. The CDR3 DNA sequence: TGCGCCAGCAGCTCACGGACCGGGACAGAGGAGACCCAGTACTTC. Translation: CASSSRTGTEETQYF.

This chain connects TRBV11-2 to TRBJ2-1, with TRBD1 matching 9 bases. Germline loops: CDR1 SGHAT, CDR2 FQNNGV. V lost 5 bases, J lost 7 bases, and 6 bases stayed unmatched. The CDR3 consists of 14 residues. For the CDR3, the DNA is TGTGCCAGCAGCCTACAGGGGGCGCTTAATGAGCAGTTCTTC. This translates into CASSLQGALNEQFF.

The chain links TRBV18 to TRBJ2-5, with 9 bases fitting TRBD1. Germline V gene sequence: CDR1 KGHSH, CDR2 LQKENI. V was pared by 3 bases and J by 5 bases, with 10 bases of the junction left unmatched. This CDR3 is built from 16 residues. The CDR3 loop reads CASSPLMGQGDETQYF. As DNA, the CDR3 is TGTGCCAGCTCACCCTTAATGGGACAGGGCGACGAGACCCAGTACTTC.

The chain recombines TRBV3-1 (or the pseudogene TRBV3-2) with TRBJ2-3, with 10 nucleotides matching TRBD2. J lost 5 bases, V lost 1 base, and 9 bases had no gene match. Germline-derived CDR1 and CDR2 are LGHDT and YNNKEL (reference sequence). This CDR3 spans 17 amino acids. CDR3 amino acids: CASSQGRAGGQRDTQYF. The CDR3 DNA is TGTGCCAGCAGCCAAGGGCGAGCGGGGGGGCAGAGAGATACGCAGTATTTT.

Ten or more counts support this clone. This chain joins TRBV27 and TRBJ2-3; 8 bases are a match to TRBD1. This CDR3 contains 16 residues. Losses at the gene ends were 4 bases for V and 3 bases for J; bases not matched to a gene: 9. CDR1 is MNHEY and CDR2 is SMNVEV in the germline V gene (reference sequence). The DNA for the CDR3 is TGTGCCAGCAGTTACCTGGCAGGGGGCGAAACAGATACGCAGTATTTT. Its protein product is CASSYLAGGETDTQYF.

This clone was seen repeatedly, ten times or more. V and J are TRBV6-4 and TRBJ2-1; 8 bases match TRBD1. Germline loops: CDR1 MRHNA, CDR2 SNTAGT. The CDR3 sequence is 15 residues long. With V trimmed by 5 bases and J by 8 bases, 11 bases remained unmatched. CDR3 sequence: CASSSRAGGRDEQFF. The CDR3 DNA follows: TGTGCCAGCAGTAGTAGGGCAGGGGGCCGGGATGAGCAGTTCTTC.

This rearrangement joins TRBV7-9 to TRBJ1-6; TRBD1 matches 7 bases. The CDR3 is made up of 14 amino acids. Trimming at V came to 5 bases and at J to 10 bases, leaving 8 bases not matched to a gene. Germline values: CDR1 SEHNR, CDR2 FQNEAQ (reference sequence). The CDR3 coding sequence is TGTGCCAGCAGCCAGACAGGGCAGGCGTCACCCCTCCACTTT. This encodes CASSQTGQASPLHF.

The chain uses TRBV27 and TRBJ2-2; 9 nucleotides match TRBD1. Germline assignment: CDR1 MNHEY and CDR2 SMNVEV (reference sequence). CDR3 size: 15 residues. V trimming: 5 bases; J trimming: 3 bases; junction bases outside the gene matches: 4. The CDR3 reads CASSPWDRDTGELFF. As DNA, the CDR3 is TGTGCCAGCAGTCCGTGGGACAGGGACACCGGGGAGCTGTTTTTT.

The chain recombines TRBV6-2 or TRBV6-3 with TRBJ1-5; D remains ambiguous. The CDR3 covers 16 residues. Trimming stripped 2 bases from V and 2 bases from J, with 13 bases between. Per germline, CDR1 MNHEY and CDR2 SVGEGT. CDR3 nucleotide sequence: TGTGCCAGCAGTTACGTGGAGGTCGTGGGCAATCAGCCCCAGCATTTT. The encoded protein is CASSYVEVVGNQPQHF.

V and J are TRBV25-1 and TRBJ2-7; D uncertain. The CDR3 length is 14 residues. From germline, CDR1 is MGHDK and CDR2 SYGVNS. Trimming left V 2 bases short and J 2 bases short, with 10 bases between. CDR3 sequence: CASSEGVGPYEQYF. Written as DNA, the CDR3 is TGTGCCAGCAGTGAAGGAGTCGGTCCCTACGAGCAGTACTTC.

The chain recombines TRBV2 with TRBJ2-1; the match to TRBD2 covers 12 bases. This CDR3 is built from 15 residues. J lost 9 bases, V lost 2 bases, and 5 bases had no gene match. Germline V gives CDR1 SNHLY, CDR2 FYNNEI. DNA for the CDR3: TGTGCCAGCAGTGAAACTAGCGGGGGGTATAGTGAGCAGTTCTTC. Translating it yields CASSETSGGYSEQFF.

The chain recombines TRBV20-1 with TRBJ2-7, with a possible D match to TRBD1 (5 bases). V lost 3 bases and J lost 0, with 12 bases in between. Germline assignment: CDR1 DFQATT and CDR2 SNEGSKA (reference sequence). The CDR3 totals 14 residues. CDR3 sequence: CSASRQRSSYEQYF. In nucleotides, the CDR3 is TGCAGTGCTAGTAGACAGCGTAGCTCCTACGAGCAGTACTTC.

This chain connects TRBV14 to TRBJ2-7; 8 nucleotides match TRBD1. This CDR3 is 14 amino acids long. Germline CDR1 and CDR2: SGHDN and FVKESK. J lost 2 bases, V lost 3 bases, and 3 bases had no gene match. The CDR3 sequence is CASSHDRGTYEQYF. The CDR3, as DNA: TGTGCCAGCAGCCACGACAGGGGAACCTACGAGCAGTACTTC. Using reference TRBV14 and TRBJ2-7 for the parts outside the CDR3, the full variable domain is EAGVTQFPSHSVIEKGQTVTLRCDPISGHDNLYWYRRVMGKEIKFLLHFVKESKQDESGMPNNRFLAERTGGTYSTLKVQPAELEDSGVYFCASSHDRGTYEQYFGPGTRLTVT.

This clone was found a few times. This chain joins TRBV27 and TRBJ2-1; 10 nucleotides line up with TRBD2. CDR1 is MNHEY, CDR2 SMNVEV, per germline (reference sequence). J lost 4 bases, V lost 2 bases, and 11 bases had no gene match. The CDR3 has 18 residues. In DNA form, the CDR3 reads TGTGCCAGCAGTTTAACGGACTCAGCGGGAGGGCCTTACAATGAGCAGTTCTTC. Amino acids: CASSLTDSAGGPYNEQFF.

J is TRBJ1-5 and V is TRBV5-8; weak D call: TRBD1 (6 bases). The CDR3 runs 13 residues. Between the trimmed V and J ends, which lost 4 bases and 5 bases, there was a span of 10 bases. Germline assignment: CDR1 SGHTS and CDR2 YDEGEE. The CDR3 bases are TGTGCCAGCAGCAGGAACAGGGATCAGCCCCAGCATTTT. As protein: CASSRNRDQPQHF.

The J gene is TRBJ1-5, the V gene TRBV12-2; the table's TRBD1 call for D was not verified on the DNA. TRBV12-2 is a pseudogene locus. This CDR3 has 16 amino acids. CDR3 coding DNA: TGTGCAAGTCGCCTCAGGGTCGACAGGGTATATCAGCCCCAGCATTTT. This codes for CASRLRVDRVYQPQHF.

This chain uses TRBV18 with TRBJ2-7, with D perhaps matching TRBD1 (5 bases). The germline CDR1 and CDR2 sequences are KGHSH and LQKENI. The CDR3 extends over 13 amino acids. V was shortened by 3 bases and J by 2 bases, with 8 bases between the two germline ends. CDR3 nucleotide sequence: TGTGCCAGCTCACCGGACATGCCCTACGAGCAGTACTTC. Encoded protein: CASSPDMPYEQYF.

The gene calls are TRBV14 and TRBJ1-6, with 9 nucleotides matching TRBD1. The CDR3 covers 15 residues. J was trimmed by 9 bases and V by 4 bases; bases with no gene match: 7. Germline-derived CDR1 and CDR2 are SGHDN and FVKESK. The CDR3 bases are TGTGCCAGCAGCCCAAGACAGGGGGGGGCTTCACCCCTCCACTTT. Its translation is CASSPRQGGASPLHF. The variable domain in full, with the rest retrieved from reference TRBV14 and TRBJ1-6, is EAGVTQFPSHSVIEKGQTVTLRCDPISGHDNLYWYRRVMGKEIKFLLHFVKESKQDESGMPNNRFLAERTGGTYSTLKVQPAELEDSGVYFCASSPRQGGASPLHFGNGTRLTVT.